This TCR beta chain was documented in a study of T cells in Graves' hyperthyroidism and ophthalmopathy. Germline V gene sequence: CDR1 MGHRA, CDR2 YSYEKL. The CDR3 runs to 15 residues. Trimming took 2 bases from V and 5 from J; bases not matched to a gene: 8. The sample holds many counts of this clonotype. Clinical symptoms, serum thyroxine, TRAb, thyroid ultrasound and orbital computed tomography informed diagnoses. What was amplified from RNA transcripts were TCR beta CDR3 regions. With the HTBI primer set, the TCR CDR3 went through a first round of RT-PCR. One entry per CDR3 protein, called by TCRdb with MiXCR from the multiplex PCR reads. This sample has roughly 570,000 distinct CDR3 sequences; 46% occur once, and the top ten carry around 7.7%.

The chain couples TRBV4-1 to TRBJ1-2; TRBD1 matches 7 bases. The TCR was taken from a woman aged 18-30 years with Graves' hyperthyroidism. The sample taken for sequencing was peripheral blood or thyroid tissue (not recorded which). CDR3 residues: CASSQPRRGPYGYTF. The CDR3 nucleotides are TGCGCCAGCAGCCAACCTAGGAGGGGGCCTTATGGCTACACCTTC.